This T cell receptor (beta chain) was recovered during a study of blood T cells in healthy people across ages. Study-wide results and caveats: Donor CMV status, an unknown factor, possibly confounded changes in expanded clonotypes.

This clonotype was counted ten times or more. The antigen is not known. At one of its ends the junction is not consistent with the germline gene, which may arise from a read error. The CDR3 covers 13 residues. The germline V gene has CDR1 SQVTM and CDR2 ANQGSEA. The use of a sample-barcoded 5' primer and a J-beta primer mix characterized a second PCR of 7 to 11 cycles. MiXCR, applied by TCRdb to the 5' RACE reads, yields one record per CDR3 protein. The table shows roughly 1.6 million distinct CDR3 sequences, with about 35% occurring only once. Sequenced: blood. This sequence joins TRBV29-1 and TRBJ2-7, with D perhaps TRBD1 (6 bases). The TCR sequence derives from a woman in her twenties or thirties in good health. This CDR3 is CSAERQDPLEQYF. The CDR3 nucleotides are TGCAGCGCTGAAAGACAGGACCCCCTGGAGCAGTACTTC.